This TCR beta chain was found in a study of control samples from healthy donors and cancer patients. Using immunoSEQ multiplex PCR, the repertoire was profiled, and TCRdb retains in-frame clones only, with some absent. The top ten hold around 3.6% of the sample, which has some 120,000 clones, about 95% seen once. V was trimmed by 1 base and J by 3 bases, leaving 12 bases between them. This CDR3 is 16 amino acids long. Germline V gene lookup returns CDR1 MNHEY and CDR2 SVGEGT. Input material: blood. The receptor was derived from a man aged 25 to 45 in good health. This chain joins TRBV6-2 or TRBV6-3 and TRBJ2-2; a possible D gene is TRBD1 (6 bases). CDR3 loop: CASSYWGRGDTGELFF. In DNA, the CDR3 is TGTGCCAGCAGTTACTGGGGCAGGGGAGACACCGGGGAGCTGTTTTTT.